The entry that follows covers one T cell receptor beta chain sequence. The data originate from a study of blood T cell repertoires in COVID-19. Study in general: Whether acute or convalescent, the COVID-19 samples came from the United States, Italy and Spain. PBMCs, B-cell-depleted T cells, or T cells were the source of the cDNA or gDNA that made up the material.

Here immunoSEQ multiplex PCR was the method, and the copy in TCRdb shows in-frame clones only, minus some. The sample has just under 250,000 clones; approximately 83% are singletons. Germline V gene data show CDR1 as SGHVS and CDR2 as FNYEAQ. This CDR3 is 13 amino acids long. V dropped 5 bases and J dropped 3 bases, with 11 bases sitting between them. This TCR was sampled from a woman aged 25 to 39 who had recovered from COVID-19. The V and J genes are TRBV7-6 and TRBJ2-7; no clear D gene. The sample consisted of peripheral blood. CDR3 DNA sequence: TGTGCCAGCAGCCCCCTCCTAATCTACGAGCAGTACTTC. Protein sequence: CASSPLLIYEQYF.